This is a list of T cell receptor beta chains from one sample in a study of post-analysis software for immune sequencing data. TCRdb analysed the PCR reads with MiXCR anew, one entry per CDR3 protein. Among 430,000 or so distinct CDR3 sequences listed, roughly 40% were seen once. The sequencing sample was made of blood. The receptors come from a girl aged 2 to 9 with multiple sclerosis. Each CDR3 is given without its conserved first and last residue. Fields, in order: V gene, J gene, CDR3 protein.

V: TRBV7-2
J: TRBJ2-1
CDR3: ASSLAGTSGNYNEQF

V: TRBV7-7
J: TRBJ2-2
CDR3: ASSSGTGGPGELF

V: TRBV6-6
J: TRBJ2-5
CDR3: ATLNMAKETQY

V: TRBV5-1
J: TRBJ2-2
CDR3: ASSMNGGDTGELF

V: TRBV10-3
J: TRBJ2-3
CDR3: AISQGLAGTDTQY

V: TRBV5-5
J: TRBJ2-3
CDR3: ASSFNPPSTDTQY

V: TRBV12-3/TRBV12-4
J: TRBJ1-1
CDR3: ASSSEDTEAF

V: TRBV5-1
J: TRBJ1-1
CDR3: ASSPPGYTEAF

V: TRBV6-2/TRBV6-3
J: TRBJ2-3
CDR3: ASSYHPSGDTQY

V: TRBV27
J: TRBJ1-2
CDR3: ANSTQWDRGYT

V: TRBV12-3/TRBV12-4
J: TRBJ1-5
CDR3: ASRSGRGGNQPQH

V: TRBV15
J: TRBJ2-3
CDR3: ATSRANTQY

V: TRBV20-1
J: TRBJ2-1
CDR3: SATNTGTGNNEQF

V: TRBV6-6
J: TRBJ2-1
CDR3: ASSYRSTWGNEQF

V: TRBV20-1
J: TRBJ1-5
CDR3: SATSEGGGQPQH

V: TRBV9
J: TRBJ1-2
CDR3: ASSVVSGRNTIRGYT

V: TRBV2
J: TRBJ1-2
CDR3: ASSADPQSYGYT

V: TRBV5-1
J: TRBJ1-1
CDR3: ASSSLRRTEAF

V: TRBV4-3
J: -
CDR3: ASSQGEDTFYEQY

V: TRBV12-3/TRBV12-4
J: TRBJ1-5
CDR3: ASSKTGVDQPQH

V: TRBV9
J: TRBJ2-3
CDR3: ASSESPFTSTDTQY

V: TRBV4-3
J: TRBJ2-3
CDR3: ASSQTTGGVTDTQY